The sequence of this T cell receptor (beta chain) was determined in a study of blood T cell repertoires in COVID-19. About the study: The analysed material was cDNA or gDNA that came from T cells, B-cell-depleted T cells, or PBMCs.

The V gene's germline CDR1 is SEHNR and CDR2 FQNEAQ (reference sequence). The ends were cut back, 6 bases at V and 5 bases at J, with 16 bases in the middle. The CDR3 is made up of 15 amino acids. The method was immunoSEQ multiplex PCR; TCRdb's version includes in-frame clones alone and lacks a portion of them. The profile shows a few hundred thousand clones, 85% of them singletons. Only one count was recorded for this clone. This chain links TRBV7-9 with TRBJ1-4; D is unresolved. This clonotype originated in a woman under 30 with acute or convalescent COVID-19. Sequenced material: peripheral blood. This CDR3 is CASRRAGVQNEKLFF. The DNA for the CDR3 is TGTGCCAGCAGGAGAGCCGGTGTGCAAAATGAAAAACTGTTTTTT.